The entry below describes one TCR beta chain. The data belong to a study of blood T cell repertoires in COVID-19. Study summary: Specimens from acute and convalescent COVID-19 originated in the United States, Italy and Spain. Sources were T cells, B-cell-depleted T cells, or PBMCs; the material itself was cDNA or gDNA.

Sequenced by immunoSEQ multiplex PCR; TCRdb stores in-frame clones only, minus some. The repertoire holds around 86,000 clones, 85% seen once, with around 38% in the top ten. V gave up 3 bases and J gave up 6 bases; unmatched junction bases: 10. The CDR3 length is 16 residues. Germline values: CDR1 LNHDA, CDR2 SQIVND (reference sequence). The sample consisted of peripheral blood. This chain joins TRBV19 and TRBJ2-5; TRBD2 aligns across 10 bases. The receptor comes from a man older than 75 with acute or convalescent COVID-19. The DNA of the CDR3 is TGTGCCAGTAGTATGGAGGCTAGCGGGAGTTGGCAGACCCAGTACTTC. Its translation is CASSMEASGSWQTQYF. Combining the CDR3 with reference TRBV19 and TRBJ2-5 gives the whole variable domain DGGITQSPKYLFRKEGQNVTLSCEQNLNHDAMYWYRQDPGQGLRLIYYSQIVNDFQKGDIAEGYSVSREKKESFPLTVTSAQKNPTAFYLCASSMEASGSWQTQYFGPGTRLLVL.